A single sample is the source of the 28 T cell receptor beta chains below, sequenced in a study of identical twins. TCRdb analysed the 5' RACE reads with MiXCR anew, one entry per CDR3 protein. The data contain under 1 million distinct CDR3 sequences, roughly an eighth of them singletons. Separately, the same data were catalogued under a study of yellow fever vaccine responses in identical twins.

Sequencing was carried out using PBMCs. These receptors were collected from a woman aged 18-29 years in good health.

There are a few counts of this clonotype. The chain carries TRBV19 and TRBJ2-3; D not resolved. Trimming shortened V by 3 bases and J by 2 bases, and 12 bases separated the two germline ends. The CDR3 consists of 15 residues. The V gene's germline CDR1 is LNHDA and CDR2 SQIVND (reference sequence). The CDR3 region is CASSILGGFTDTQYF. The CDR3 bases are TGTGCCAGTAGTATTTTGGGTGGATTCACAGATACGCAGTATTTT.

This clonotype showed up many times. V usage is TRBV28 and J usage is TRBJ2-3; D is unresolved. V lost 6 bases and J 6 bases, leaving 19 bases between the germline ends. The germline CDR1 and CDR2 sequences are MDHEN and SYDVKM. This CDR3 has 15 amino acids. CDR3 nucleotide sequence: TGTGCCAGCAGACCCTCCGGCCCAGCACAGGATACGCAGTATTTT. It encodes CASRPSGPAQDTQYF.

This clonotype was found a few times. This chain links TRBV4-1 with TRBJ1-5; D is undetermined. Germline lookup yields CDR1 MGHRA and CDR2 YSYEKL. Trimming removed 3 bases from V and 14 bases from J, with 23 bases in between. This CDR3 has 15 amino acids. CDR3 region: CASSQLTPQDPRKHF. The CDR3, as DNA: TGCGCCAGCAGCCAGCTAACTCCCCAGGACCCTAGAAAGCATTTT.

V and J are TRBV20-1 and TRBJ2-1; weak D call: TRBD2 (5 bases). The CDR3 extends over 16 amino acids. CDR1 and CDR2 (germline): DFQATT, SNEGSKA (reference sequence). V was pared by 0 bases and J by 5 bases, with 17 bases between. The chain's CDR3 is CSARDPSRTGDNEQFF. The CDR3 DNA is TGCAGTGCTAGAGACCCAAGCCGGACTGGCGACAATGAGCAGTTCTTC.

The V and J genes are TRBV15 and TRBJ2-5, with D unresolved. Germline CDR1 LNHNV, CDR2 YYDKDF (reference sequence). The CDR3 runs to 14 residues. V was trimmed by 4 bases and J by 2 bases, leaving 11 bases between them. The CDR3 nucleotides are TGTGCCACCAGCACCTACCAGGTACAAGAGACCCAGTACTTC. As protein: CATSTYQVQETQYF.

This clonotype was picked up one time. The gene calls are TRBV6-1 and TRBJ1-6; D not resolved. The CDR3 contains 13 residues. V was pared by 3 bases and J by 7 bases, with 7 bases between. Germline values: CDR1 MNHNS, CDR2 SASEGT. The CDR3 spells CASSEPSNSPLHF. The CDR3 DNA reads TGTGCCAGCAGTGAGCCGTCGAATTCACCCCTCCACTTT.

The sample holds a few counts of this clonotype. The chain combines TRBV2 with TRBJ2-1, with 9 bases aligning to TRBD2. V dropped 3 bases and J dropped 6; count of bases not matched to a gene: 6. The germline V gene has CDR1 SNHLY and CDR2 FYNNEI. The CDR3 spans 15 residues. The CDR3 DNA follows: TGTGCCAGCAGTGATGGTAGCGGGAGTTTCAATGAGCAGTTCTTC. Encoded protein: CASSDGSGSFNEQFF.

This clonotype was picked up a small number of times. The chain links TRBV20-1 to TRBJ2-1; TRBD2 aligns across 13 bases. There are 16 residues in the CDR3. With V trimmed by 6 bases and J by 2 bases, 7 bases remained unmatched. Germline V CDR1 and CDR2: DFQATT, SNEGSKA (reference sequence). CDR3 nucleotides: TGCAGTGCCGACCCCGGGACTAGCGGGACCTACAATGAGCAGTTCTTC. It is translated as CSADPGTSGTYNEQFF.

The chain employs TRBV5-1 and TRBJ2-1, with 7 bases that match TRBD2. Losses at the gene ends were 4 bases for V and 6 bases for J; bases not matched to a gene: 4. The CDR3 is made up of 13 amino acids. Germline V gives CDR1 SGHRS, CDR2 YFSETQ. DNA of the CDR3: TGCGCCAGCAGCGTACGGACTAGCAATGAGCAGTTCTTC. Protein sequence: CASSVRTSNEQFF.

The chain carries TRBV10-3 and TRBJ1-2; a weak D match, TRBD1 (6 bases). This CDR3 has 12 amino acids. Trimming took 10 bases from V and 8 from J, leaving 17 bases between them. The germline CDR1 and CDR2 sequences are ENHRY and SYGVKD. CDR3 in DNA: TGTGCCACCACCCCAGGGGCTGGCGGCTACACCTTC. It specifies CATTPGAGGYTF.

This clonotype was seen repeatedly, ten times or more. The chain couples TRBV6-2 or TRBV6-3 to TRBJ2-5; D remains unclear. The CDR3 length is 15 residues. The germline V and J ends were trimmed by 2 bases and 5 bases, with 15 bases remaining between them. The germline CDR1 and CDR2 sequences are MNHEY and SVGEGT. The CDR3 here is CASSYQDLRGETQYF. DNA of the CDR3: TGTGCCAGCAGTTACCAGGACCTCCGTGGGGAGACCCAGTACTTC.

V gene TRBV5-1 combines with J gene TRBJ2-3; 7 bases line up with TRBD2. The CDR3 is made up of 17 amino acids. Germline V gives CDR1 SGHRS, CDR2 YFSETQ. The V gene end was trimmed by 2 bases and the J gene end by 0 bases; junction bases not matched to a gene: 9. The CDR3 DNA sequence: TGCGCCAGCAGCTTCGAGGCTAGCGGTGCTAGCACAGATACGCAGTATTTT. It translates to CASSFEASGASTDTQYF.

This clonotype has only a few counts. The rearrangement joins TRBV12-3 or TRBV12-4 to TRBJ2-6, with a tentative D call TRBD1 (5 bases). This CDR3 has 15 amino acids. Trimming stripped 8 bases from V and 1 base from J, with 12 bases between. CDR3 sequence: CASQNRGSGANVLTF. CDR3 DNA: TGTGCCAGCCAGAATAGGGGATCTGGGGCCAACGTCCTGACTTTC.

The genes are TRBV5-6 and TRBJ2-4, with unresolved D. The CDR3 extends over 13 amino acids. Germline CDR1 is SGHDT and CDR2 is YYEEEE. V lost 7 bases, J lost 8 bases, and 16 bases lay in between. CDR3 DNA: TGTGCCAGCTTCTTGAATCCGTCGGACATTCAGTACTTC. This translates into CASFLNPSDIQYF.

This clonotype was detected only a few times. The DNA for the CDR3 is TGTGCCAGCAGCTTCGGAGCGGGAAGCGGTGAGCAGTTCTTC. Amino acid sequence: CASSFGAGSGEQFF. The chain joins TRBV11-1 to TRBJ2-1, with TRBD2 matching over 7 bases. The CDR3 loop spans 14 amino acids. CDR1 and CDR2 from the germline V gene are SGHAT and FQDESV (reference sequence). J lost 9 bases, V lost 3 bases, and 8 bases had no gene match.

The chain couples TRBV2 to TRBJ1-2; possible D gene TRBD1, 6 bases. Trimming removed 9 bases from V and 4 bases from J, with 18 bases in between. The CDR3 runs 14 residues. CDR1 and CDR2 from the germline V gene are SNHLY and FYNNEI. CDR3 protein: CASGGSVNRYGYTF. CDR3 nucleotide sequence: TGTGCCAGTGGGGGCAGCGTCAACCGCTATGGCTACACCTTC.

This clonotype has a handful of counts. One junction end does not reproduce the germline sequence, and a read error may be involved. The V call is TRBV4-1, the J call TRBJ2-1, with D possibly TRBD2 on 6 matching bases. The V gene's germline CDR1 is MGHRA and CDR2 YSYEKL. The CDR3 sequence is 16 residues long. This CDR3 is CASSQAGLSSYNVQFF. The CDR3 region has the DNA TGCGCCAGCAGCCAAGCGGGACTCAGCTCCTACAATGTGCAGTTCTTC.

This clonotype was observed many times. The V gene is TRBV28, the J gene TRBJ2-7; D possibly corresponds to TRBD1 (5 bases). Trimming stripped 5 bases from V and 3 bases from J, with 20 bases between. Germline CDR1 MDHEN, CDR2 SYDVKM. The CDR3 covers 16 residues. CDR3 loop: CASSHSLTGTIYEQYV. In DNA, the CDR3 is TGTGCCAGCAGTCACTCCCTCACAGGAACTATCTACGAGCAGTACGTC.

This clonotype was counted a few times. The V gene is TRBV10-2, the J gene TRBJ2-1, with D unclear. The CDR3 has 11 residues. Trimming shortened V by 7 bases and J by 6 bases, and 7 bases separated the two germline ends. CDR1 is WSHSY and CDR2 is SAAADI in the germline V gene. This CDR3 reads CASNAFNEQFF. In DNA form, the CDR3 reads TGCGCCAGCAACGCGTTCAATGAGCAGTTCTTC.

This clonotype was recorded a few times. This chain uses TRBV28 with TRBJ2-3; D remains unclear. V dropped 2 bases and J dropped 1 base, with 10 bases sitting between them. Germline V gene sequence: CDR1 MDHEN, CDR2 SYDVKM. The CDR3 totals 15 residues. The CDR3 region has the DNA TGTGCCAGCAGTTTAGGGATCCCGGGCACAGATACGCAGTATTTT. The encoded protein is CASSLGIPGTDTQYF.

This clonotype was counted only a few times. The rearrangement uses TRBV5-1 and TRBJ2-1; the D gene is possibly TRBD2 (7 bases). There are 15 residues in the CDR3. CDR1 SGHRS and CDR2 YFSETQ come from the germline V gene. The V end lost 5 bases, the J end lost 0 bases, and 12 bases lay between the germline ends. The CDR3 sequence is CASRWGGPSYNEQFF. In DNA form, the CDR3 reads TGCGCCAGCAGATGGGGGGGCCCCTCCTACAATGAGCAGTTCTTC.

V usage is TRBV5-1 and J usage is TRBJ2-1; 8 nucleotides align to TRBD2. Unmatched junction bases numbered 8, after V lost 1 base and J lost 8 bases. CDR1 SGHRS and CDR2 YFSETQ come from the germline V gene. This CDR3 comprises 15 residues. CDR3 region: CASSLSGGQGYEQFF. As DNA, the CDR3 is TGCGCCAGCAGCTTGTCGGGGGGGCAGGGGTATGAGCAGTTCTTC.

This clonotype was observed a few times. The chain has TRBV20-1 and TRBJ2-1; D is uncertain. Between the trimmed V and J ends, which lost 3 bases and 2 bases, there was a span of 11 bases. In germline, CDR1 is DFQATT, CDR2 SNEGSKA (reference sequence). The CDR3 loop spans 14 amino acids. CDR3 bases: TGCAGTGCTAGGGTCTCACACACCTACAATGAGCAGTTCTTC. Its translation: CSARVSHTYNEQFF.

The table lists this clonotype with a few counts. For the CDR3, the DNA is TGCGCCAGCAGCCAATTCGACTACGAGCAGTACTTC. The encoded protein is CASSQFDYEQYF. The chain joins TRBV4-1 to TRBJ2-7; D not resolved. This CDR3 is built from 12 residues. Deletions cut 2 bases from V and 3 bases from J, with 5 bases between. Per germline, CDR1 MGHRA and CDR2 YSYEKL.

The rearrangement joins TRBV19 to TRBJ2-1; 9 bases are a match to TRBD2. Trimming took 3 bases from V and 2 from J; bases not matched to a gene: 8. Germline V gives CDR1 LNHDA, CDR2 SQIVND (reference sequence). The CDR3 is 17 residues long. DNA for the CDR3: TGTGCCAGTAGTATCGAAAGCGGGAGGCCAACCTACAATGAGCAGTTCTTC. Translation: CASSIESGRPTYNEQFF.

The genes are TRBV27 and TRBJ2-5; D ambiguous. CDR3 length: 14 amino acids. Trimming shortened V by 6 bases and J by 2 bases, and 13 bases separated the two germline ends. Germline V CDR1 and CDR2: MNHEY, SMNVEV (reference sequence). CDR3 sequence: CASSHDGSQETQYF. In DNA, the CDR3 is TGTGCCAGCAGCCATGACGGGTCACAAGAGACCCAGTACTTC.

This clonotype was seen many times. This rearrangement joins TRBV29-1 to TRBJ1-1; maybe TRBD1 (6 bases). CDR3 length: 13 amino acids. Looked up from germline, CDR1 is SQVTM and CDR2 is ANQGSEA. The V end was cut by 6 bases, the J end by 4 bases, with 15 bases between. As DNA, the CDR3 is TGCAGCGTCGGACAGCATGGGGCCACTGAAGCTTTCTTT. Its translation is CSVGQHGATEAFF.

J is TRBJ2-5 and V is TRBV7-8; tentatively, D is TRBD2 (5 bases). V lost 2 bases to trimming and J lost 1 base, with 14 bases between them. The CDR3 sequence is 16 residues long. CDR1 SGHVS and CDR2 FQNEAQ come from the germline V gene. CDR3 loop: CASSLNLGLIQETQYF. The CDR3, as DNA: TGTGCCAGCAGCTTAAACCTTGGACTCATCCAAGAGACCCAGTACTTC.